The 17 T cell receptor beta chains given below trace back to one sample, sequenced in a study of blood T cell repertoires in COVID-19. The data were produced by immunoSEQ multiplex PCR, yet TCRdb's version contains in-frame clones alone and is incomplete. The sample holds roughly 340,000 clones, over 70% seen once. Sequenced sample: peripheral blood. The receptor set was obtained from a woman between 50 and 59 years old with COVID-19, enrolled during active disease.

V usage is TRBV3-1 (or the pseudogene TRBV3-2) and J usage is TRBJ1-6; 8 nucleotides match TRBD1. In germline, CDR1 is LGHDT, CDR2 YNNKEL (reference sequence). Unmatched junction bases numbered 3, after V lost 4 bases and J lost 7 bases. The CDR3 is made up of 14 amino acids. The CDR3 coding sequence is TGTGCCAGCAGCCTCGGGACAGGAAATTCACCCCTCCACTTT. Amino acids: CASSLGTGNSPLHF.

The genes are TRBV7-3 and TRBJ2-2, with D possibly TRBD1 on 5 matching bases. CDR1 and CDR2 (germline): SGHTA, FQGTGA. The CDR3 runs to 12 residues. Between the trimmed V and J ends, which lost 3 bases and 6 bases, there was a span of 5 bases. CDR3 in DNA: TGTGCCAGCAGCTTGGGGCCCGGGGAGCTGTTTTTT. Protein sequence: CASSLGPGELFF.

This chain uses TRBV27 with TRBJ2-1; TRBD2 aligns across 8 bases. The trim removed 5 bases at V and 5 bases at J, leaving 11 bases unmatched. This CDR3 has 16 amino acids. Germline values: CDR1 MNHEY, CDR2 SMNVEV (reference sequence). The CDR3 sequence: CASSPIRTSSHNEQFF. CDR3 nucleotide sequence: TGTGCCAGCAGTCCAATTCGGACTAGCAGCCACAATGAGCAGTTCTTC.

The rearrangement links TRBV5-5 to TRBJ2-7, with 10 bases aligning to TRBD2. CDR1 SGHKS and CDR2 YYEKEE come from the germline V gene (reference sequence). The CDR3 is 16 residues long. After removal of 4 bases from V and 1 base from J, the junction contained 8 bases not matched to a gene. In DNA form, the CDR3 reads TGTGCCAGCAGCGATACTAGCGGGATAGTTTCCTACGAGCAGTACTTC. As protein: CASSDTSGIVSYEQYF.

The V gene is TRBV7-2, the J gene TRBJ1-5; TRBD1 agrees at 9 bases. The CDR3 has 15 residues. J gave up 7 bases and V 5 bases, and 9 bases lay outside the gene matches. Germline V CDR1 and CDR2: SGHTA, FQGNSA. This CDR3 reads CASSLRDRATQPQHF. The DNA of the CDR3 is TGTGCCAGCAGCCTCCGGGACAGGGCCACCCAGCCCCAGCATTTT.

The rearrangement joins TRBV6-6 to TRBJ2-7; 8 positions match TRBD1. Losses at the gene ends were 8 bases for V and 0 bases for J; bases not matched to a gene: 6. The CDR3 has 14 amino acids. Looked up from germline, CDR1 is MNHNY and CDR2 is SVGAGI (reference sequence). The CDR3 reads CASGWDRNSYEQYF. The CDR3, as DNA: TGTGCCAGCGGCTGGGACAGGAACTCCTACGAGCAGTACTTC.

The rearrangement links TRBV7-2 to TRBJ1-3; D gene unclear. Trimming shortened V by 7 bases and J by 3 bases, and 13 bases separated the two germline ends. The CDR3 extends over 14 amino acids. Germline V gene sequence: CDR1 SGHTA, CDR2 FQGNSA. The CDR3 DNA follows: TGTGCCAGCACCCCGGGAGGGCATGGAAACACCATATATTTT. As protein: CASTPGGHGNTIYF.

This CDR3 reads CASRPGQSFEKLFF. The CDR3 DNA reads TGTGCCAGCAGACCGGGACAGAGTTTTGAAAAACTGTTTTTT. This sequence joins TRBV6-6 and TRBJ1-4; TRBD1 matches 7 bases. CDR3 size: 14 residues. The V gene's germline CDR1 is MNHNY and CDR2 SVGAGI (reference sequence). V lost 6 bases, J lost 7 bases, and 8 bases stayed unmatched.

The chain links TRBV11-3 to TRBJ2-1, with no clear D. In germline, CDR1 is SGHNT, CDR2 YENEEA. The V and J ends lost 1 base and 9 bases respectively, with 10 bases between them. This CDR3 has 13 amino acids. The DNA of the CDR3 is TGTGCCAGCAGCTTAGTAGATCCTTCTGAGCAGTTCTTC. This encodes CASSLVDPSEQFF.

The chain combines TRBV6-6 with TRBJ1-3, with 7 nucleotides matching TRBD1. Germline values: CDR1 MNHNY, CDR2 SVGAGI (reference sequence). Trimming took 7 bases from V and 0 from J; bases not matched to a gene: 3. This CDR3 spans 14 amino acids. This CDR3 is CASTRDSSGNTIYF. CDR3 sequence (DNA): TGTGCCAGCACCAGGGACAGCTCTGGAAACACCATATATTTT.

This clone has a handful of counts. The chain employs TRBV12-3 or TRBV12-4 and TRBJ2-7; no clear D gene. The CDR3 is made up of 12 amino acids. Trimming shortened V by 6 bases and J by 4 bases, and 10 bases separated the two germline ends. CDR3 coding DNA: TGTGCCAGCAGCGCTACCCGTTACGAGCAGTACTTC. It specifies CASSATRYEQYF.

On this clone: Other DNA variants within this sample encode the same CDR3. V is TRBV5-1 and J is TRBJ2-2, with 10 bases fitting TRBD2. The CDR3 is made up of 14 amino acids. Trimming at V came to 3 bases and at J to 5 bases, leaving 1 base not matched to a gene. CDR1 is SGHRS and CDR2 is YFSETQ in the germline V gene. DNA of the CDR3: TGCGCCAGCAGCTCTAGCGGGAGTACCGGGGAGCTGTTTTTT. Translation gives CASSSSGSTGELFF.

This chain connects TRBV19 to TRBJ2-1, with 8 bases that match TRBD2. Losses at the gene ends were 5 bases for V and 7 bases for J; bases not matched to a gene: 4. CDR3 length: 13 amino acids. Germline V gene lookup returns CDR1 LNHDA and CDR2 SQIVND (reference sequence). CDR3 residues: CASSGGRRNEQFF. CDR3 in DNA: TGTGCCAGTAGTGGCGGGAGGCGTAATGAGCAGTTCTTC.

This chain uses TRBV5-4 with TRBJ2-7; the D is unclear. The CDR3 sequence is 11 residues long. Germline-derived CDR1 and CDR2 are SGHNT and YYREEE (reference sequence). The V and J ends lost 0 bases and 9 bases respectively, with 7 bases between them. The CDR3 reads CASSLEFGQYF. In nucleotides, the CDR3 is TGTGCCAGCAGCTTGGAGTTCGGGCAGTACTTC. The whole variable domain, remainder taken from reference TRBV5-4 and TRBJ2-7, is ETGVTQSPTHLIKTRGQQVTLRCSSQSGHNTVSWYQQALGQGPQFIFQYYREEENGRGNFPPRFSGLQFPNYSSELNVNALELDDSALYLCASSLEFGQYFGPGTRLTVT.

This chain connects TRBV7-9 to TRBJ1-2; the D is unclear. The germline V gene encodes CDR1 SEHNR and CDR2 FQNEAQ (reference sequence). The CDR3 runs to 15 residues. V was pared by 1 base and J by 4 bases, with 13 bases between. The CDR3 DNA reads TGTGCCAGCAGCTTAGGAGGGCCAGGAAGCTATGGCTACACCTTC. Its protein is CASSLGGPGSYGYTF.

The chain uses TRBV20-1 and TRBJ1-2; D not resolved. This CDR3 comprises 10 residues. Germline values: CDR1 DFQATT, CDR2 SNEGSKA (reference sequence). V lost 4 bases and J lost 8, with 8 bases in between. CDR3 sequence reads: CSATVGGYTF. The CDR3, as DNA: TGCAGTGCTACGGTGGGCGGCTACACCTTC.

This sequence joins TRBV5-5 and TRBJ2-1, with TRBD2 matching over 8 bases. Germline V gives CDR1 SGHKS, CDR2 YYEKEE (reference sequence). V lost 6 bases to trimming and J lost 8 bases; unmatched junction nucleotides: 13. This CDR3 comprises 15 residues. The CDR3 spells CASTTSGGGFHEQFF. CDR3 DNA sequence: TGTGCCAGCACTACTTCGGGAGGGGGGTTCCATGAGCAGTTCTTC.